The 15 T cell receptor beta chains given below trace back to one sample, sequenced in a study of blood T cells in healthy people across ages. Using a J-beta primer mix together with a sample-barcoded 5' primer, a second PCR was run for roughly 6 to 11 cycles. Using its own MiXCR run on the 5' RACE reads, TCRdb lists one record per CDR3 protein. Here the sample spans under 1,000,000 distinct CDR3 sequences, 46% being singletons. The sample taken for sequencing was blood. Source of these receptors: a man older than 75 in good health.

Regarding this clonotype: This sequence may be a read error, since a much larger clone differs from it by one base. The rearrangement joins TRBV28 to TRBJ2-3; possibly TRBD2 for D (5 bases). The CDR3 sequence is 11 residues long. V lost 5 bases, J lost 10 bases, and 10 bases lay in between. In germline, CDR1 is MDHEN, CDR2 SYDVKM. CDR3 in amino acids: CASSAGDAQYF. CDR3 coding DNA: TGTGCCAGCAGTGCCGGGGATGCGCAGTATTTT.

This chain's CDR3 is CSARDPGLLSDEQYF. The CDR3 DNA reads TGCAGTGCTAGAGATCCTGGACTACTCAGCGACGAGCAGTACTTC. The J gene is TRBJ2-5, the V gene TRBV20-1; D is possibly TRBD2 (6 bases). The better agreement between TRBJ2-7 and the DNA end casts doubt on the J call. CDR1 and CDR2 from the germline V gene are DFQATT and SNEGSKA (reference sequence). This CDR3 comprises 15 residues.

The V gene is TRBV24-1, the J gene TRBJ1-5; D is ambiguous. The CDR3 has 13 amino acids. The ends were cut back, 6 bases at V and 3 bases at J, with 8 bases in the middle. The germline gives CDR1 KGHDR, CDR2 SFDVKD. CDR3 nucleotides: TGTGCCACCAGTAAACAGAACAATCAGCCCCAGCATTTT. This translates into CATSKQNNQPQHF.

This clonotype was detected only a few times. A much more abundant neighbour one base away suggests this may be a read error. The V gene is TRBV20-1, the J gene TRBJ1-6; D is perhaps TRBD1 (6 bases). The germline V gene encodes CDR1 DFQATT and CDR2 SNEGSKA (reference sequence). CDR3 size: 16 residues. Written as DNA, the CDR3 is TGCAGTGCGACAGCAGCGACAGGAGGGGATAATTCACCCCCCCACTTT. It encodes CSATAATGGDNSPPHF.

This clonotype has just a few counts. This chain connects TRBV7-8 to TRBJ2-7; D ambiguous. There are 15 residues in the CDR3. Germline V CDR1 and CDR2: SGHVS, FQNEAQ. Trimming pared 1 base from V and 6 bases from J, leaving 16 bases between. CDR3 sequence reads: CASSLVGTELSEQYF. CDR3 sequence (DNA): TGTGCCAGCAGCTTAGTAGGCACAGAGCTCTCCGAGCAGTACTTC.

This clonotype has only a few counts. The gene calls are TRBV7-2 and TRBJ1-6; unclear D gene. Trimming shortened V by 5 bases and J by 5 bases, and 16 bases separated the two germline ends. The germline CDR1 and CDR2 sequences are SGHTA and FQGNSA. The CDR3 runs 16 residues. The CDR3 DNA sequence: TGTGCCAGCAGCCACCGTGGGCCCCCCCATAATTCACCCCTCCACTTT. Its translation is CASSHRGPPHNSPLHF.

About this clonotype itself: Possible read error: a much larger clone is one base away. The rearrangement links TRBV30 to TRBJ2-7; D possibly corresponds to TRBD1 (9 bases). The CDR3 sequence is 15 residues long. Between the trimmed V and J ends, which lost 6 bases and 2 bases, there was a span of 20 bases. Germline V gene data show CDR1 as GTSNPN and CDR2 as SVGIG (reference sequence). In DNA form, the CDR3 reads TGTGCCTGCTCCCGGGGGGGACAGGGCCCCTACGAGCAGTACTTC. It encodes CACSRGGQGPYEQYF.

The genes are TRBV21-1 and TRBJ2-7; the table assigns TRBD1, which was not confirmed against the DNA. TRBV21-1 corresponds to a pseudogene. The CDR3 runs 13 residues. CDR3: CASSKKEGQEQYF. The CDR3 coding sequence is TGTGCCAGCAGCAAAAAGGAGGGACAGGAGCAGTACTTC.

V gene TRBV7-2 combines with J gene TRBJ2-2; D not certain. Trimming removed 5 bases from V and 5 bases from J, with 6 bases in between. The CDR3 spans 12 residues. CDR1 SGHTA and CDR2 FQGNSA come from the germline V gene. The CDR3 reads CASSPWTGELFF. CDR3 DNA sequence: TGTGCCAGCAGCCCGTGGACCGGGGAGCTGTTTTTT.

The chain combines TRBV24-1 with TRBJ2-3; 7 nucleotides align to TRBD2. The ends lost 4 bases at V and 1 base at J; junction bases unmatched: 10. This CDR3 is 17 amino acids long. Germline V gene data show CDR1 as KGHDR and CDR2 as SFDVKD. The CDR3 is CATSDPTSRIGTDTQYF. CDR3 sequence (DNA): TGTGCCACCAGTGACCCGACTAGCAGGATAGGCACAGATACGCAGTATTTT.

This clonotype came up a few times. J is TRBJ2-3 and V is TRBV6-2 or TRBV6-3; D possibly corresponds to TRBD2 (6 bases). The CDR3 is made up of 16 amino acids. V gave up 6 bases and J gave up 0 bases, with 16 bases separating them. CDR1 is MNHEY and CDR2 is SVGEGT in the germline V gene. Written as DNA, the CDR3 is TGTGCCAGCAGCCGACCGAGCGGGCCTAGCACAGATACGCAGTATTTT. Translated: CASSRPSGPSTDTQYF.

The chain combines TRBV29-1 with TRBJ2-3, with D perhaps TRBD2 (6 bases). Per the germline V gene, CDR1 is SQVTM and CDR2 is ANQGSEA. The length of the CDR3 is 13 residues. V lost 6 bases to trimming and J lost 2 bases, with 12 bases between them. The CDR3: CSVDRELTDTQYF. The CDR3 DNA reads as TGCAGCGTGGATCGGGAGCTCACAGATACGCAGTATTTT.

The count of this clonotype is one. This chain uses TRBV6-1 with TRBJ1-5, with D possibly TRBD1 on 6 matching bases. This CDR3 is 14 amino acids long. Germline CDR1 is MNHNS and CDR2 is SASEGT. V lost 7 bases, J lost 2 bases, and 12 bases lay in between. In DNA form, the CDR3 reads TGTGCCAGCAATACACCAGGGGGCAATCAGCCCCAGCATTTT. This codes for CASNTPGGNQPQHF.

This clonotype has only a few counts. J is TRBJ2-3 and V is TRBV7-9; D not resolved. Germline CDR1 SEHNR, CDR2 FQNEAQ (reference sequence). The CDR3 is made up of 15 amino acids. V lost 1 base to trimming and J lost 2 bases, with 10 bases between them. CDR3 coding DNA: TGTGCCAGCAGCTTAGAGCGCGGCCTCACAGATACGCAGTATTTT. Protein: CASSLERGLTDTQYF.

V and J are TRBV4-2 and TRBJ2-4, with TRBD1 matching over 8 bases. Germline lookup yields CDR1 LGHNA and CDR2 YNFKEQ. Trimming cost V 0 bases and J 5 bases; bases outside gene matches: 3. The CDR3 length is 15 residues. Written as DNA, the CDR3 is TGTGCCAGCAGCCAAGAGCAGGGGGCGGAAAACATTCAGTACTTC. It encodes CASSQEQGAENIQYF.